This T cell receptor (beta chain) came from a study of a mutant IDH1 vaccine in newly diagnosed glioma. Sequencing was performed with immunoSEQ multiplex PCR; in TCRdb, only in-frame clones are kept and a portion is missing. This table has 85,000 to 100,000 clones, just under 80% appearing once. Time point described: baseline, week 1 (first vaccination visit). Treatment specified: pre-vaccination baseline after standard-of-care therapy. The clonotype comes from a man between 35 and 55 years old with glioma. The sequencing used PBMCs, collected from a glioma patient treated with radiotherapy, temozolomide or both.

The chain's CDR3 is CASSPDFSYEQYF. CDR3 coding DNA: TGTGCCAGCAGCCCCGACTTCTCCTACGAGCAGTACTTC. This chain joins TRBV7-2 and TRBJ2-7, with unresolved D. Trimming took 5 bases from V and 0 from J, leaving 8 bases between them. The CDR3 is made up of 13 amino acids. The germline gives CDR1 SGHTA, CDR2 FQGNSA.